Listed here are 16 T cell receptor beta chains from one sample, sequenced in a study of T cell repertoires in cytomegalovirus infection. TCRdb ran MiXCR on the reads and lists one entry per CDR3 protein. Among fewer than 700,000 distinct CDR3 sequences listed, roughly 26% were seen once. The sequencing input was CD8+ T cells from PBMCs. The receptors originated from a human donor in good health (CMV status not recorded). Some clones in this sample may be carry-over from other donors' samples.

About this clonotype: One base away lies a much larger clone, so this may be a sequencing read error. The CDR3 loop is CANTVFRGQPQHF. The CDR3 nucleotides read TGTGCCAACACCGTCTTTAGAGGCCAGCCCCAGCATTTT. The chain is built from TRBV28 and TRBJ1-5; D not certain. Germline CDR1 is MDHEN and CDR2 is SYDVKM. Trimming took 10 bases from V and 7 from J, leaving 17 bases between them. CDR3 size: 13 residues.

CDR3 protein: CASSDRELETQYF. In DNA form, the CDR3 reads TGTGCCAGCAGTGACAGGGAACTGGAGACCCAGTACTTC. J is TRBJ2-5 and V is TRBV2; possible D gene TRBD1, 5 bases. Looked up from germline, CDR1 is SNHLY and CDR2 is FYNNEI. This CDR3 has 13 residues. Between the trimmed V and J ends, which lost 3 bases and 5 bases, there was a span of 10 bases.

In its sample, this clonotype was seen a few times. The chain has TRBV5-1 and TRBJ2-1; the D is unclear. This CDR3 is built from 14 residues. V was shortened by 4 bases and J by 3 bases, with 11 bases between the two germline ends. Germline lookup yields CDR1 SGHRS and CDR2 YFSETQ. The CDR3 loop is CASSVGPDYNEQFF. CDR3 sequence (DNA): TGCGCCAGCAGCGTCGGACCCGACTACAATGAGCAGTTCTTC. The full variable domain, its missing parts supplied by reference TRBV5-1 and TRBJ2-1, is KAGVTQTPRYLIKTRGQQVTLSCSPISGHRSVSWYQQTPGQGLQFLFEYFSETQRNKGNFPGRFSGRQFSNSRSEMNVSTLELGDSALYLCASSVGPDYNEQFFGPGTRLTVL.

Comments on this clonotype: The junction and the germline gene differ at one end; a read error may be behind it. This chain joins TRBV6-4 and TRBJ2-1; D unclear. CDR1 is MRHNA and CDR2 is SNTAGT in the germline V gene. The CDR3 consists of 13 residues. Here the CDR3 reads CASSYSGQIEQFF. DNA of the CDR3: TGTGCCAGCAGTTACTCTGGGCAGATTGAGCAGTTCTTC.

A few counts support this clonotype. This chain uses TRBV29-1 with TRBJ2-5; TRBD1 aligns across 7 bases. Germline assignment: CDR1 SQVTM and CDR2 ANQGSEA. The V gene end was trimmed by 6 bases and the J gene end by 5 bases; junction bases not matched to a gene: 6. The CDR3 has 12 amino acids. In DNA form, the CDR3 reads TGCAGCGTCGACTTGACAGGGGAGACCCAGTACTTC. Amino acid sequence: CSVDLTGETQYF.

The chain carries TRBV10-3 and TRBJ2-7, with D possibly TRBD1 on 6 matching bases. The germline V gene encodes CDR1 ENHRY and CDR2 SYGVKD. Trimming cost V 10 bases and J 5 bases, with 18 bases left between them. The CDR3 contains 13 residues. CDR3 in amino acids: CASTGSPMDEQYF. DNA of the CDR3: TGTGCCAGCACAGGGTCCCCCATGGACGAGCAGTACTTC.

This clonotype was observed a handful of times. The chain recombines TRBV28 with TRBJ2-3; weak D call: TRBD1 (6 bases). Between the trimmed V and J ends, which lost 6 bases and 4 bases, there was a span of 20 bases. CDR1 and CDR2 from the germline V gene are MDHEN and SYDVKM. There are 16 residues in the CDR3. For the CDR3, the DNA is TGTGCCAGCAGCATAATATATGGGGGCATCGCAGATACGCAGTATTTT. Its protein is CASSIIYGGIADTQYF.

This clonotype is a singleton in its sample. This may arise from a read error, as a much more abundant clone is one base away. CDR3 sequence (DNA): TGCGCCAGCAGCCAAGAGTCCGGACAGCCTAACTATGGCTACACCTTC. Protein sequence: CASSQESGQPNYGYTF. J is TRBJ1-2 and V is TRBV4-1; D might be TRBD1 (6 bases). The CDR3 loop spans 16 amino acids. Germline V CDR1 and CDR2: MGHRA, YSYEKL. V lost 0 bases and J lost 0, with 11 bases in between.

Here the CDR3 DNA reads TGCAGTGTTTTCTCTCCCGGGACTAGCGCCCCAGATACGCAGTATTTT. Its translation: CSVFSPGTSAPDTQYF. The genes are TRBV20-1 and TRBJ2-3, with 10 bases lining up with TRBD2. The V segment lost 7 bases and the J segment 4 bases; nucleotides outside the gene matches: 14. The germline V gene has CDR1 DFQATT and CDR2 SNEGSKA (reference sequence). This CDR3 is 16 amino acids long.

The rearrangement joins TRBV28 to TRBJ1-2; D remains unclear. Germline V gene sequence: CDR1 MDHEN, CDR2 SYDVKM. V was cut by 6 bases and J by 6 bases, with 11 bases left in between. CDR3 length equals 12 residues. The CDR3 loop reads CASSYLPHGYTF. CDR3 nucleotides: TGTGCCAGCAGCTACCTTCCCCATGGCTACACCTTC.

This clonotype was seen a handful of times. The CDR3 here is CASSRQGSWPFF. CDR3 nucleotide sequence: TGCGCCAGCAGCCGACAGGGTAGTTGGCCTTTCTTT. The chain is built from TRBV4-1 and TRBJ1-1; TRBD1 matches 7 bases. This CDR3 spans 12 amino acids. Germline lookup yields CDR1 MGHRA and CDR2 YSYEKL. The V segment lost 4 bases and the J segment 12 bases; nucleotides outside the gene matches: 8.

The gene calls are TRBV11-1 and TRBJ2-1; a possible D gene is TRBD2 (7 bases). CDR1 and CDR2 from the germline V gene are SGHAT and FQDESV (reference sequence). Trimming removed 1 base from V and 8 bases from J, with 18 bases in between. The CDR3 loop spans 16 amino acids. The CDR3 is CASSLGGGGGRDEQFF. The CDR3 DNA is TGTGCCAGCAGCTTAGGCGGAGGGGGGGGCCGCGATGAGCAGTTCTTC.

V gene TRBV15 combines with J gene TRBJ1-5; D remains ambiguous. The CDR3 covers 11 residues. V lost 8 bases and J lost 4, with 6 bases in between. Germline V lookup: CDR1 LNHNV, CDR2 YYDKDF (reference sequence). The CDR3: CATGGNQPQHF. In DNA form, the CDR3 reads TGTGCCACCGGCGGAAATCAGCCCCAGCATTTT.

This clonotype was detected many times. J is TRBJ2-7 and V is TRBV7-6; D ambiguous. Trimming removed 1 base from V and 3 bases from J, with 7 bases in between. The CDR3 loop spans 13 amino acids. Germline V gene data show CDR1 as SGHVS and CDR2 as FNYEAQ. This CDR3 is CASSLEDGYEQYF. Here the CDR3 DNA reads TGTGCCAGCAGCTTAGAGGACGGCTACGAGCAGTACTTC.

Regarding this clonotype: The conserved phenylalanine or tryptophan is not found at the CDR3 terminus, so this likely reflects a read error. The rearrangement uses TRBV4-1 and TRBJ1-1, with D unclear. V dropped 4 bases and J dropped 4 bases, with 10 bases sitting between them. From germline, CDR1 is MGHRA and CDR2 YSYEKL. This CDR3 is built from 13 residues. The CDR3 protein is CASSPPGSTEAFS. CDR3 DNA sequence: TGCGCCAGCAGCCCTCCAGGCTCCACTGAAGCTTTCTCT.

There are many counts of this clonotype. The chain combines TRBV7-2 with TRBJ2-3; D is unclear. Looked up from germline, CDR1 is SGHTA and CDR2 is FQGNSA. V lost 1 base to trimming and J lost 3 bases, with 8 bases between them. CDR3 size: 14 residues. The chain's CDR3 is CASSLVPRTDTQYF. In DNA, the CDR3 is TGTGCCAGCAGCTTAGTCCCCAGAACAGATACGCAGTATTTT.